This T cell receptor (beta chain) was observed in a study of T cells in Graves' hyperthyroidism and ophthalmopathy. Study results and caveats: From stable hyperthyroidism, ophthalmopathy was separated by a 13 V-J model.

CDR3 length: 13 amino acids. The V and J ends lost 6 bases and 5 bases respectively, with 12 bases between them. Germline V lookup: CDR1 MNHEY, CDR2 SMNVEV (reference sequence). Using RNA transcripts as the source, TCR beta CDR3 regions were amplified. In the first-round RT-PCR of the TCR CDR3, the HTBI primer set was used. TCRdb itself ran the multiplex PCR reads through MiXCR, one entry per CDR3 protein. The table lists 530,000 or so distinct CDR3 sequences, roughly 18% of them singletons. In its sample, this clonotype was seen a few times. Its cognate antigen is unknown. Disease lasting under 3 months, a NOSPECS grade of at least 4, and a Clinical Activity Score of at least 3 were features of the ophthalmopathy patients.

The V and J genes are TRBV27 and TRBJ2-3; a weak D match, TRBD1 (5 bases). The origin of this receptor is a woman between 18 and 30 years old with Graves' ophthalmopathy. The sequencing sample was made of blood. The CDR3, as DNA: TGTGCCAGCAGATCGACAGTAGGAGATACGCAGTATTTT. Its protein is CASRSTVGDTQYF.